This T cell receptor beta chain appears in the sequencing data of a study of blood T cell repertoires in COVID-19. V was pared by 1 base and J by 10 bases, with 14 bases between. This CDR3 has 14 residues. Germline loops: CDR1 SGHVS, CDR2 FQNEAQ. This clone was observed a handful of times. Clones were read by immunoSEQ multiplex PCR, and TCRdb kept only the in-frame ones, dropping some. The table shows roughly 200,000 clones, with 80% occurring only once. This TCR derives from a man between 60 and 75 years old with acute or convalescent COVID-19. The chain employs TRBV7-8 and TRBJ2-1; D is perhaps TRBD2 (6 bases). Source material: peripheral blood. The CDR3 nucleotides read TGTGCCAGCAGCTTAGGGCGGCGGGACGGAGAGCAGTTCTTC. Translating gives CASSLGRRDGEQFF.